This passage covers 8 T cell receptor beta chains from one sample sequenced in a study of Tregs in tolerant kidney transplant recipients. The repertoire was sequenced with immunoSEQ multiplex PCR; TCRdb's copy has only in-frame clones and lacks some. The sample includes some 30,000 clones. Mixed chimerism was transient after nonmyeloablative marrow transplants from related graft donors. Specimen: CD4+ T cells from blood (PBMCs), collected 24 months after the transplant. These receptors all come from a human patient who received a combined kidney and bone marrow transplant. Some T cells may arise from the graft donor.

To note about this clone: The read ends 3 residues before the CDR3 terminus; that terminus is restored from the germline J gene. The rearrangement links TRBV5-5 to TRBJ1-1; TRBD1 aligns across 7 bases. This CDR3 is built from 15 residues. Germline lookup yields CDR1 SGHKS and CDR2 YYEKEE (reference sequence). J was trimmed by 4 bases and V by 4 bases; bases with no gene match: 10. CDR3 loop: CASSLQGIGGTEAFF. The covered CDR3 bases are TGTGCCAGCAGCCTACAGGGGATCGGCGGCACTGAA.

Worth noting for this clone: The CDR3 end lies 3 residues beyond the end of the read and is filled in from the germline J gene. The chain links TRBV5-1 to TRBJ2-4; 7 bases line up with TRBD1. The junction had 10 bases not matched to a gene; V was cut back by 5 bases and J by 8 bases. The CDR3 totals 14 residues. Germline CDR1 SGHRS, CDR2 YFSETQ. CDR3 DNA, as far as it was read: TGCGCCAGCAGTTTGATGCAGGGGGTGGACATT. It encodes CASSLMQGVDI. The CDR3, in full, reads CASSLMQGVDIQYF.

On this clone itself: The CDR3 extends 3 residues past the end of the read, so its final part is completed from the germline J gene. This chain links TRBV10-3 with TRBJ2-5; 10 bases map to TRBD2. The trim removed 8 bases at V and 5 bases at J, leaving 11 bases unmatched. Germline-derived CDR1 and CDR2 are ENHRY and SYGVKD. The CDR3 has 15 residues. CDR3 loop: CAIGGLAGVGETQYF. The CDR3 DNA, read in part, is TGTGCCATCGGAGGTCTAGCGGGAGTAGGGGAGACC.

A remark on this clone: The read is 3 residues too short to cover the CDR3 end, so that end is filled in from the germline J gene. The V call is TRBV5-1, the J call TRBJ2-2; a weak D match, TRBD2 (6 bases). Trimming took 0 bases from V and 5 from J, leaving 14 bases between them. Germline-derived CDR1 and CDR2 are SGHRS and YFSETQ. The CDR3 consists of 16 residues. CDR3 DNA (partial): TGCGCCAGCAGCTTGGTAAGGGACTCAAAAACCGGGGAG. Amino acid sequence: CASSLVRDSKTGE. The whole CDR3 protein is CASSLVRDSKTGELFF.

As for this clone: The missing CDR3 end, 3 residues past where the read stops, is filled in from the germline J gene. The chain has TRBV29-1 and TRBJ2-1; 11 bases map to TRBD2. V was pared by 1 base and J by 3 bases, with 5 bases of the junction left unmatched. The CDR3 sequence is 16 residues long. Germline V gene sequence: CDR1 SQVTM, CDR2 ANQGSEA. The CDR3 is CSVEGTGLADYNEQFF. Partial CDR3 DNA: TGCAGCGTTGAAGGTACGGGACTAGCGGACTACAATGAG.

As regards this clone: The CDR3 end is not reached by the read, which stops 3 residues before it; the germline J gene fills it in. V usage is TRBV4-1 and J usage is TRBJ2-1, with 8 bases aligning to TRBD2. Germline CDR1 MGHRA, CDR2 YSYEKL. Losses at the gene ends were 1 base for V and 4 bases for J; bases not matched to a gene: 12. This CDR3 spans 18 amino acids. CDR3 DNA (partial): TGCGCCAGCAGCCAAGTAGATATGGGACTAGTCGTGTACAATGAG. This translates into CASSQVDMGLVVYNE. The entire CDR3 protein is CASSQVDMGLVVYNEQFF.

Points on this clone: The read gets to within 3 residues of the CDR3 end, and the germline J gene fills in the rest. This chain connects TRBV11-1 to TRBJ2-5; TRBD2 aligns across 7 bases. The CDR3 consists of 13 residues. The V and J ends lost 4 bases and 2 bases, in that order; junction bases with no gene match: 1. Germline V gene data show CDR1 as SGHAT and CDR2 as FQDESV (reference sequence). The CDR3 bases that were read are TGTGCCAGCAGCTCGGGACTACAAGAGACC. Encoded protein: CASSSGLQET. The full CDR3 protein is CASSSGLQETQYF.

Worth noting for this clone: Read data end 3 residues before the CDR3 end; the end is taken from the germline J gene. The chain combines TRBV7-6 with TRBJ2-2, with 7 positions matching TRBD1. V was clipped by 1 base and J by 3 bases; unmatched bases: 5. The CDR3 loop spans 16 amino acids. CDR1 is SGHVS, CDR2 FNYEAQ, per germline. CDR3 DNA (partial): TGTGCCAGCAGCTTAGTGAGGGGGCGTGACACCGGGGAG. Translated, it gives CASSLVRGRDTGE. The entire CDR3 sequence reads CASSLVRGRDTGELFF.